Described below is a single TCR beta chain sequence and its context. The sample belongs to a study of cytomegalovirus exposure and HLA in healthy donors. Turning to the study itself: Falling in the Caucasian-associated ancestry cluster were about four fifths of a few hundred genotyped donors.

Both 60 Vbeta primers and 13 Jbeta primers went into the PCR. TCRdb's table, derived via immunoSEQ multiplex PCR, lists solely in-frame clones and lacks some. The data hold 100,000 to 150,000 clones, with around 80% observed a single time. V shed 2 bases and J shed 0 bases, with 8 bases lying between them. The CDR3 length is 14 residues. The germline V gene has CDR1 GTSNPN and CDR2 SVGIG (reference sequence). Healthy individuals who donated bone marrow served as the donors. Material: PBMCs. The source is a woman aged 45-65 years in good health and CMV-seropositive. This chain connects TRBV30 to TRBJ1-3, with unresolved D. The DNA of the CDR3 is TGTGCCTGGAGTTACTTGTCCTCTGGAAACACCATATATTTT. Its translation: CAWSYLSSGNTIYF.